The 18 T cell receptor beta chains listed next were all sequenced from one sample in a study of T cell responses to AZD1222 COVID-19 vaccine (dated by TCRdb to the early 2020s). The time point label for this specimen denotes: baseline before first vaccination. Libraries were built with the immunoSEQ multiplex PCR assay. Not all clones reach the TCRdb copy of this immuneACCESS table, which keeps in-frame sequences only. Checked studies attribute under half of the gap to unresolved V genes and leave the rest unexplained. This sample is represented by 130,000 or so clones; around 83% of them were singletons. More than 10% of the sample is taken by the ten largest. The specimen was peripheral blood, collected on day 0 of AZD1222 vaccination. These receptors were collected from an adult in good health.

The J gene is TRBJ2-3, the V gene TRBV7-2; 9 bases fit TRBD2. J was trimmed by 6 bases and V by 0 bases; bases with no gene match: 7. From germline, CDR1 is SGHTA and CDR2 FQGNSA. The CDR3 covers 16 residues. The CDR3: CASSLALGGGADTQYF. The CDR3 DNA is TGTGCCAGCAGCTTAGCGCTTGGCGGGGGGGCGGATACGCAGTATTTT.

The chain couples TRBV7-8 to TRBJ2-3, with a possible D match to TRBD2 (7 bases). Trimming pared 1 base from V and 4 bases from J, leaving 15 bases between. Germline V lookup: CDR1 SGHVS, CDR2 FQNEAQ. The CDR3 is 16 amino acids. In DNA form, the CDR3 reads TGTGCCAGCAGCTTAGTAGGGGCGGGGGCACCAGATACGCAGTATTTT. Translating it yields CASSLVGAGAPDTQYF.

The chain couples TRBV19 to TRBJ1-1; 8 bases fit TRBD1. CDR3 length: 14 amino acids. In germline, CDR1 is LNHDA, CDR2 SQIVND (reference sequence). The V and J ends lost 2 bases and 7 bases, in that order; junction bases with no gene match: 6. The CDR3 DNA follows: TGTGCCAGTAGTATACAGGGGGCGCCGAGTGAAGCTTTCTTT. Translated, it gives CASSIQGAPSEAFF. The complete variable domain, with remaining parts taken from reference TRBV19 and TRBJ1-1, reads DGGITQSPKYLFRKEGQNVTLSCEQNLNHDAMYWYRQDPGQGLRLIYYSQIVNDFQKGDIAEGYSVSREKKESFPLTVTSAQKNPTAFYLCASSIQGAPSEAFFGQGTRLTVV.

V gene TRBV6-2 or TRBV6-3 combines with J gene TRBJ2-7; 9 bases map to TRBD1. Germline V gene lookup returns CDR1 MNHEY and CDR2 SVGEGT. J gave up 2 bases and V 2 bases, and 4 bases lay outside the gene matches. There are 15 residues in the CDR3. The CDR3 here is CASSYPGQGTYEQYF. CDR3 nucleotide sequence: TGTGCCAGCAGTTACCCGGGACAGGGAACCTACGAGCAGTACTTC.

A word on this clone: The sample holds other DNA sequences that translate to the same CDR3. The J gene is TRBJ1-5, the V gene TRBV6-1; D call uncertain. V was shortened by 2 bases and J by 2 bases, with 7 bases between the two germline ends. Per germline, CDR1 MNHNS and CDR2 SASEGT. The CDR3 is 14 amino acids. The CDR3 loop reads CASSERLGNQPQHF. In DNA form, the CDR3 reads TGTGCCAGCAGTGAAAGGCTGGGCAATCAGCCCCAGCATTTT.

The chain has TRBV11-2 and TRBJ2-1, with 10 bases identical to TRBD2. CDR3 size: 15 residues. Germline-derived CDR1 and CDR2 are SGHAT and FQNNGV. The ends lost 0 bases at V and 9 bases at J; junction bases unmatched: 5. The CDR3 coding sequence is TGTGCCAGCAGCTTAGAAGCGGGGGGGCCCTCTGAGCAGTTCTTC. This encodes CASSLEAGGPSEQFF.

V and J are TRBV6-2 or TRBV6-3 and TRBJ2-7, with D perhaps TRBD2 (5 bases). Germline CDR1 is MNHEY and CDR2 is SVGEGT. The CDR3 covers 13 residues. Trimming took off 2 bases at V and 1 base at J, with 6 bases between the two ends. CDR3 coding DNA: TGTGCCAGCAGTTACGGGGAGTCCTACGAGCAGTACTTC. Its protein is CASSYGESYEQYF.

The gene calls are TRBV7-3 and TRBJ2-3; TRBD2 is a possible D gene (5 bases). CDR3 length: 15 residues. V was trimmed by 1 base and J by 0 bases, leaving 8 bases between them. The germline V gene has CDR1 SGHTA and CDR2 FQGTGA. CDR3 in amino acids: CASSLITGSTDTQYF. CDR3 nucleotides: TGTGCCAGCAGCTTAATTACGGGGAGCACAGATACGCAGTATTTT.

The CDR3 DNA reads as TGCAGCGTTGGGTCCGGGACAGTCACAGATACGCAGTATTTT. It yields the protein CSVGSGTVTDTQYF. J is TRBJ2-3 and V is TRBV29-1; 7 positions match TRBD1. The CDR3 covers 14 residues. V lost 4 bases, J lost 2 bases, and 6 bases stayed unmatched. The V gene's germline CDR1 is SQVTM and CDR2 ANQGSEA.

The chain joins TRBV5-4 to TRBJ1-2; 7 bases align to TRBD1. Germline CDR1 SGHNT, CDR2 YYREEE (reference sequence). The CDR3 extends over 15 amino acids. J lost 4 bases, V lost 0 bases, and 6 bases had no gene match. This chain's CDR3 is CASSLASGGIYGYTF. In nucleotides, the CDR3 is TGTGCCAGCAGCTTGGCGTCAGGGGGAATCTATGGCTACACCTTC.

The chain recombines TRBV4-3 with TRBJ2-2; D may be TRBD1 or TRBD2 (5 bases each). V shed 4 bases and J shed 0 bases, with 12 bases lying between them. Germline CDR1 is LGHNA and CDR2 is YSLEER. The CDR3 spans 16 residues. The CDR3 reads CASSRDGVSNTGELFF. The CDR3 region has the DNA TGCGCCAGCAGCCGGGACGGGGTATCGAACACCGGGGAGCTGTTTTTT.

The CDR3 here is CASGRGDFYEQFF. The CDR3 nucleotides are TGTGCCAGCGGGCGGGGGGATTTCTATGAGCAGTTCTTC. The V call is TRBV6-5, the J call TRBJ2-1, with TRBD2 identical over 8 bases. The CDR3 extends over 13 amino acids. After removal of 8 bases from V and 8 bases from J, the junction contained 8 bases not matched to a gene. Germline CDR1 reads MNHEY; CDR2 reads SVGAGI.

The J gene is TRBJ2-6, the V gene TRBV28; tentative D call: TRBD1 (5 bases). Germline V gene data show CDR1 as MDHEN and CDR2 as SYDVKM. Deletions cut 5 bases from V and 4 bases from J, with 15 bases between. This CDR3 has 16 residues. This CDR3 reads CASSSPGNGGANVLTF. Here the CDR3 DNA reads TGTGCCAGCAGTAGCCCAGGGAACGGCGGGGCCAACGTCCTGACTTTC.

J is TRBJ1-2 and V is TRBV14; 10 positions agree with TRBD1. Germline trimming cut 4 bases from V and 2 bases from J; bases unmatched to any gene: 4. The CDR3 is 15 residues long. The germline V gene encodes CDR1 SGHDN and CDR2 FVKESK. The CDR3 nucleotides read TGTGCCAGCAGCCGATGGACAGGGGGAAACTATGGCTACACCTTC. It encodes CASSRWTGGNYGYTF.

The chain joins TRBV12-3 or TRBV12-4 to TRBJ2-7, with D possibly being TRBD2 (5 bases). The CDR3 sequence is 13 residues long. The germline V and J ends were trimmed by 8 bases and 2 bases, with 13 bases remaining between them. The chain's CDR3 is CASWGEGTYEQYF. The CDR3 bases are TGTGCCAGCTGGGGAGAGGGTACCTACGAGCAGTACTTC.

This sequence joins TRBV6-5 and TRBJ2-2, with D unclear. The V gene's germline CDR1 is MNHEY and CDR2 SVGAGI. The CDR3 contains 13 residues. Deletions cut 6 bases from V and 1 base from J, with 6 bases between. The CDR3: CASSRKNTGELFF. CDR3 DNA sequence: TGTGCCAGCAGCCGAAAGAACACCGGGGAGCTGTTTTTT.

The genes are TRBV27 and TRBJ2-7; D gene uncertain. CDR3 length equals 12 residues. V lost 3 bases and J lost 7, with 10 bases in between. Germline V CDR1 and CDR2: MNHEY, SMNVEV (reference sequence). CDR3 region: CASSFTAGEQYF. CDR3 coding DNA: TGTGCCAGCAGTTTTACAGCTGGAGAGCAGTACTTC.

The chain joins TRBV19 to TRBJ1-5; possible D gene TRBD1, 6 bases. The germline V and J ends were trimmed by 7 bases and 6 bases, with 13 bases remaining between them. CDR1 and CDR2 (germline): LNHDA, SQIVND (reference sequence). This CDR3 is 13 amino acids long. CDR3 residues: CASKPGVGQPQHF. The CDR3 DNA reads as TGTGCCAGTAAACCAGGGGTCGGTCAGCCCCAGCATTTT.